The entry below describes one T cell receptor (beta chain). These data belong to a study of blood T cell repertoires in COVID-19. Looking at the study overall: Acute-phase and convalescent COVID-19 samples originated in the United States, Italy and Spain.

TCRdb's copy holds only in-frame clones and misses some; the assay was immunoSEQ multiplex PCR. The sample yields approximately 120,000 clones, about four fifths seen once. V dropped 4 bases and J dropped 5; count of bases not matched to a gene: 10. The length of the CDR3 is 15 residues. From germline, CDR1 is SGHRS and CDR2 YFSETQ. This receptor was obtained from a man at least 80 years old with acute or convalescent COVID-19. Sequences were obtained from peripheral blood. The rearrangement uses TRBV5-1 and TRBJ2-5, with TRBD2 matching over 8 bases. The chain's CDR3 is CASSTEAGVAETQYF. CDR3 coding DNA: TGCGCCAGCAGCACCGAAGCGGGGGTGGCGGAGACCCAGTACTTC. Drawing the rest from reference TRBV5-1 and TRBJ2-5, the complete variable domain is KAGVTQTPRYLIKTRGQQVTLSCSPISGHRSVSWYQQTPGQGLQFLFEYFSETQRNKGNFPGRFSGRQFSNSRSEMNVSTLELGDSALYLCASSTEAGVAETQYFGPGTRLLVL.